This TCR beta chain is from a study of tumor-infiltrating lymphocytes in oesophageal squamous cell carcinoma. TCRdb used MiXCR to reprocess the PCR reads, holding one entry per CDR3 protein. The data hold about 12,000 distinct CDR3 sequences, with 52% observed a single time. At least ten counts were recorded for this clonotype. The CDR3 extends over 15 amino acids. The sample comprised esophageal tumor tissue. This sequence originates from a female donor with esophageal squamous cell carcinoma. The chain employs TRBV12-3 or TRBV12-4 and TRBJ2-1; D unresolved. TRBJ2-7 explains the end of the DNA better; the J call may be wrong. The CDR3 here is CASSKGQLHSYEQYF. DNA for the CDR3: TGTGCCAGCAGCAAAGGGCAGCTACACTCATACGAGCAGTACTTC.